This paragraph reports one T cell receptor (beta chain). The data were obtained in a study of cytomegalovirus exposure and HLA in healthy donors. Clones were sequenced by immunoSEQ multiplex PCR, and TCRdb holds only the in-frame ones, with some missing. Of approximately 160,000 clones in the sample, 85% to 90% were seen once. The sequence was collected from a woman in her 30s in good health and CMV-seronegative. Sequencing was done on a sample of PBMCs.

The CDR3 protein is CASSELLGGETYNEQFF. CDR3 nucleotide sequence: TGTGCCAGCAGTGAACTATTGGGCGGGGAGACCTACAATGAGCAGTTCTTC. The rearrangement links TRBV2 to TRBJ2-1; D may be TRBD2 (6 bases). CDR1 and CDR2 from the germline V gene are SNHLY and FYNNEI. The V and J ends lost 2 bases and 2 bases respectively, with 16 bases between them. The CDR3 covers 17 residues.